These 8 T cell receptor beta chains were all obtained from the same sample, sequenced in a study of control samples from healthy donors and cancer patients. Assay: immunoSEQ multiplex PCR; the TCRdb copy retains only in-frame clones and omits some. The sample has roughly 200,000 clones. The sequenced sample was blood. The receptor source for this set is a woman aged 30 to 39 in good health.

Remarks on this clone: The same CDR3 is also encoded by other DNA sequences in this sample. This chain joins TRBV28 and TRBJ1-3; tentatively, D is TRBD1 (5 bases). The CDR3 is 14 residues long. CDR1 and CDR2 (germline): MDHEN, SYDVKM. V shed 2 bases and J shed 0 bases, with 5 bases lying between them. As DNA, the CDR3 is TGTGCCAGCAGTTTAGGGGGCTCTGGAAACACCATATATTTT. Translated: CASSLGGSGNTIYF. Full variable domain (remainder filled in from reference TRBV28 and TRBJ1-3): DVKVTQSSRYLVKRTGEKVFLECVQDMDHENMFWYRQDPGLGLRLIYFSYDVKMKEKGDIPEGYSVSREKKERFSLILESASTNQTSMYLCASSLGGSGNTIYFGEGSWLTVV.

This chain joins TRBV5-6 and TRBJ1-4, with D tentatively TRBD1 (5 bases). Trimming pared 0 bases from V and 8 bases from J, leaving 11 bases between. The germline V gene encodes CDR1 SGHDT and CDR2 YYEEEE. This CDR3 comprises 14 residues. CDR3 loop: CASSLGTRGEKLFF. For the CDR3, the DNA is TGTGCCAGCAGCTTGGGTACCCGGGGGGAAAAACTGTTTTTT.

This sequence joins TRBV7-3 and TRBJ2-6, with 9 nucleotides matching TRBD1. V lost 5 bases, J lost 0 bases, and 8 bases stayed unmatched. The CDR3 is 18 amino acids. Germline lookup yields CDR1 SGHTA and CDR2 FQGTGA. Here the CDR3 reads CASSPHRTGVSGANVLTF. The CDR3 DNA reads TGTGCCAGCAGCCCTCACAGGACAGGGGTCTCTGGGGCCAACGTCCTGACTTTC.

This rearrangement joins TRBV28 to TRBJ2-3; TRBD2 matches 9 bases. The junction had 7 bases not matched to a gene; V was cut back by 8 bases and J by 1 base. This CDR3 comprises 15 residues. The V gene's germline CDR1 is MDHEN and CDR2 SYDVKM. The CDR3 reads CASGEWTSGTDTQYF. CDR3 nucleotide sequence: TGTGCCAGCGGGGAGTGGACTAGCGGCACAGATACGCAGTATTTT.

The chain joins TRBV13 to TRBJ1-2, with D unresolved. Germline-derived CDR1 and CDR2 are PRHDT and FYEKMQ (reference sequence). V lost 0 bases, J lost 7 bases, and 12 bases lay in between. The CDR3 length is 14 residues. In DNA, the CDR3 is TGTGCCAGCAGCTTAGGGGTTGGCATCTCTGGCTACACCTTC. It is translated as CASSLGVGISGYTF.

This chain joins TRBV6-2 or TRBV6-3 and TRBJ2-3; 9 bases align to TRBD2. Trimming at V came to 2 bases and at J to 0 bases, leaving 6 bases not matched to a gene. Germline V gives CDR1 MNHEY, CDR2 SVGEGT. The CDR3 has 17 amino acids. CDR3 coding DNA: TGTGCCAGCAGTTACGGTGGCGGGGGGGCTAGCACAGATACGCAGTATTTT. This codes for CASSYGGGGASTDTQYF.

The CDR3 loop reads CASSFSRGEETQYF. For the CDR3, the DNA is TGTGCCAGCAGCTTCTCGCGGGGGGAGGAGACCCAGTACTTC. The chain combines TRBV13 with TRBJ2-5, with TRBD2 matching 8 bases. This CDR3 is 14 amino acids long. Germline V gene lookup returns CDR1 PRHDT and CDR2 FYEKMQ (reference sequence). After removal of 3 bases from V and 5 bases from J, the junction contained 5 bases not matched to a gene.

This sequence joins TRBV7-9 and TRBJ1-4; D is perhaps TRBD1 (5 bases). The CDR3 spans 16 residues. V was shortened by 5 bases and J by 1 base, with 14 bases between the two germline ends. Germline loops: CDR1 SEHNR, CDR2 FQNEAQ (reference sequence). DNA for the CDR3: TGTGCCAGCAGCCTCGGACACAGCGAAACTAATGAAAAACTGTTTTTT. Its translation: CASSLGHSETNEKLFF.